The present TCR beta chain was sequenced within a study of blood T cells in healthy people across ages. Study-wide results and limits: Unknown CMV status may confound age-related changes in expanded clones.

The individuals who served as donors were healthy Caucasians living in Russia, aged about 6 to 100. This clonotype was observed a few times. Its specificity is not known. Next came a second PCR, run for about 7 to 11 cycles, which used a sample-barcoded 5' primer along with a J-beta primer mix. TCRdb itself ran the 5' RACE reads through MiXCR, one entry per CDR3 protein. The repertoire holds around 1.5 million distinct CDR3 sequences, with around 39% as singletons. This CDR3 region has 15 residues. CDR1 and CDR2 from the germline V gene are DFQATT and SNEGSKA (reference sequence). V lost 5 bases to trimming and J lost 0 bases; unmatched junction nucleotides: 10.

The TCR was taken from a woman between 18 and 29 years old in good health. The sequencing sample was made of blood. The chain has TRBV20-1 and TRBJ2-7; TRBD2 aligns across 7 bases. In DNA form, the CDR3 reads TGCAGTGCTTCATTGACCGGGACTAACTCCTACGAGCAGTACTTC. This gives the protein CSASLTGTNSYEQYF.